These 24 T cell receptor beta chains were sequenced from one sample in a study of T-cell reconstitution after alpha-beta-depleted transplantation in children. Unique molecular identifiers were used to barcode this TCRbeta library. TCRdb used MiXCR to reprocess the PCR reads, holding one entry per CDR3 protein. This table has approximately 490,000 distinct CDR3 sequences, 10% to 13% appearing once. The sequences come from PBMCs, collected before TCRalphabeta/CD19-depleted stem cell transplant. The source is a child aged 2 to 9 with inherited bone marrow failure, due to receive a stem cell transplant.

This clonotype was counted many times. The chain is built from TRBV12-3 or TRBV12-4 and TRBJ2-1; 9 positions agree with TRBD1. Trimming cost V 6 bases and J 4 bases; bases outside gene matches: 7. CDR3 length: 15 amino acids. The chain's CDR3 is CASSYDRGAYNEQFF. CDR3 in DNA: TGTGCCAGCAGCTACGACAGGGGGGCTTACAATGAGCAGTTCTTC.

For this clonotype: It may be a read error: a sequence one base away is much more abundant. J is TRBJ2-1 and V is TRBV11-2; either TRBD1 or TRBD2 may supply D (5 bases each). Trimming removed 2 bases from V and 12 bases from J, with 17 bases in between. The CDR3 loop spans 14 amino acids. Germline V gene data show CDR1 as SGHAT and CDR2 as FQNNGV. The CDR3 nucleotides are TGTGCCAGCAGCTTAAGGGGACCTCGCGGTACGCAGTTCTTC. Protein product: CASSLRGPRGTQFF. Variable domain in full (rest from reference TRBV11-2 and TRBJ2-1): EAGVAQSPRYKIIEKRQSVAFWCNPISGHATLYWYQQILGQGPKLLIQFQNNGVVDDSQLPKDRFSAERLKGVDSTLKIQPAKLEDSAVYLCASSLRGPRGTQFFGPGTRLTVL.

The table lists this clonotype with many counts. The gene calls are TRBV10-2 and TRBJ1-5, with D unresolved. CDR1 WSHSY and CDR2 SAAADI come from the germline V gene. The CDR3 is made up of 15 amino acids. Trimming took off 0 bases at V and 0 bases at J, with 6 bases between the two ends. CDR3 nucleotide sequence: TGCGCCAGCAGTGAGTCGGGGTATAGCAATCAGCCCCAGCATTTT. Residues: CASSESGYSNQPQHF.

V usage is TRBV29-1 and J usage is TRBJ2-5; D gene uncertain. CDR3 size: 12 residues. Trimming took off 2 bases at V and 2 bases at J, with 6 bases between the two ends. CDR1 is SQVTM, CDR2 ANQGSEA, per germline. For the CDR3, the DNA is TGCAGCGTTGAAAGACTGCAAGAGACCCAGTACTTC. Its protein product is CSVERLQETQYF.

The table lists this clonotype with many counts. The chain has TRBV29-1 and TRBJ2-1, with TRBD2 matching 11 bases. The CDR3 has 14 amino acids. The V gene's germline CDR1 is SQVTM and CDR2 ANQGSEA. V lost 3 bases, J lost 10 bases, and 8 bases stayed unmatched. The DNA of the CDR3 is TGCAGCGTTGACGGACTAGCGGGCGTCTCAGAGCAGTTCTTC. Translation: CSVDGLAGVSEQFF.

The rearrangement joins TRBV7-8 to TRBJ2-7; possibly TRBD1 for D (6 bases). Per the germline V gene, CDR1 is SGHVS and CDR2 is FQNEAQ. Trimming removed 4 bases at V and 5 bases at J, with 18 bases between. The CDR3 covers 15 residues. For the CDR3, the DNA is TGTGCCAGCAGCTCTAGAAGTACAGGGTGGGACGAGCAGTACTTC. This codes for CASSSRSTGWDEQYF. Supplemented by reference TRBV7-8 and TRBJ2-7, the full variable domain reads GAGVSQSPRYKVAKRGQDVALRCDPISGHVSLFWYQQALGQGPEFLTYFQNEAQLDKSGLPSDRFFAERPEGSVSTLKIQRTQQEDSAVYLCASSSRSTGWDEQYFGPGTRLTVT.

This clonotype was detected only a few times. The chain couples TRBV20-1 to TRBJ2-3; D is unclear. V lost 7 bases and J lost 0, with 11 bases in between. Germline CDR1 is DFQATT and CDR2 is SNEGSKA (reference sequence). CDR3 length: 13 amino acids. This chain's CDR3 is CSGTTPSTDTQYF. CDR3 nucleotide sequence: TGCAGTGGTACGACCCCTAGCACAGATACGCAGTATTTT.

This CDR3 reads CASSSGQTSNQPQHF. The CDR3 region has the DNA TGTGCCAGCAGTTCCGGTCAGACTAGCAATCAGCCCCAGCATTTT. The rearrangement uses TRBV27 and TRBJ1-5, with no clear D. The CDR3 is made up of 15 amino acids. Per the germline V gene, CDR1 is MNHEY and CDR2 is SMNVEV (reference sequence). V lost 4 bases, J lost 0 bases, and 10 bases lay in between.

This clonotype was seen at least ten times. The rearrangement uses TRBV28 and TRBJ2-7, with 8 nucleotides matching TRBD2. The V and J ends lost 6 bases and 0 bases, in that order; junction bases with no gene match: 7. The CDR3 sequence is 15 residues long. From germline, CDR1 is MDHEN and CDR2 SYDVKM. CDR3 sequence: CASRDPGGASYEQYF. In DNA form, the CDR3 reads TGTGCCAGCAGGGACCCCGGGGGGGCCTCCTACGAGCAGTACTTC.

This clonotype has ten or more counts. The V and J genes are TRBV29-1 and TRBJ1-1; D uncertain. Germline-derived CDR1 and CDR2 are SQVTM and ANQGSEA. The CDR3 is made up of 13 amino acids. Trimming cost V 7 bases and J 3 bases, with 15 bases left between them. The CDR3 DNA reads as TGCAGCGCCGTAAAGCCGGGTGACACTGAAGCTTTCTTT. Translating gives CSAVKPGDTEAFF.

This clonotype was picked up a small number of times. The V gene is TRBV4-2, the J gene TRBJ2-1; a possible D gene is TRBD1 (5 bases). The CDR3 covers 12 residues. With 0 bases removed from V and 13 bases from J, the gap between germline ends came to 10 bases. Germline V lookup: CDR1 LGHNA, CDR2 YNFKEQ. This CDR3 is CASSQDRDFQFF. The CDR3 coding sequence is TGTGCCAGCAGCCAAGACAGGGATTTCCAGTTCTTC.

This clonotype was recorded many times. The chain links TRBV5-5 to TRBJ2-1; TRBD2 matches at 10 bases. Germline values: CDR1 SGHKS, CDR2 YYEKEE (reference sequence). Germline trimming cut 2 bases from V and 5 bases from J; bases unmatched to any gene: 13. The CDR3 consists of 18 residues. CDR3 nucleotide sequence: TGTGCCAGCAGCTTTTACGCTAGCGGGAGCCCTCTGGACAATGAGCAGTTCTTC. This encodes CASSFYASGSPLDNEQFF.

This clonotype was recorded at least ten times. The gene calls are TRBV5-1 and TRBJ1-1; D call uncertain. Trimming cost V 7 bases and J 0 bases, with 16 bases left between them. From germline, CDR1 is SGHRS and CDR2 YFSETQ. This CDR3 has 15 amino acids. The chain's CDR3 is CASAPAFGVNTEAFF. CDR3 DNA: TGCGCCAGCGCACCCGCTTTCGGAGTGAACACTGAAGCTTTCTTT.

This clonotype was recorded many times. CDR3 residues: CASSLDRDLYNEQFF. The CDR3 DNA sequence: TGTGCCAGCAGCTTGGACAGGGATTTATACAATGAGCAGTTCTTC. The chain recombines TRBV7-2 with TRBJ2-1; TRBD1 matches at 8 bases. The junction had 5 bases not matched to a gene; V was cut back by 3 bases and J by 4 bases. The V gene's germline CDR1 is SGHTA and CDR2 FQGNSA. The CDR3 loop spans 15 amino acids.

This clonotype has just a few counts. The chain couples TRBV27 to TRBJ1-2; 9 positions agree with TRBD1. This CDR3 spans 17 amino acids. Germline V gene sequence: CDR1 MNHEY, CDR2 SMNVEV (reference sequence). Unmatched junction bases numbered 10, after V lost 5 bases and J lost 0 bases. CDR3 DNA sequence: TGTGCCAGCAGTCCAGCCGGGACAGGGCCAACTAACTATGGCTACACCTTC. This sequence encodes CASSPAGTGPTNYGYTF.

This clonotype showed up many times. The chain combines TRBV5-1 with TRBJ2-7; weak D call: TRBD1 (5 bases). The CDR3 consists of 14 residues. Germline loops: CDR1 SGHRS, CDR2 YFSETQ. V was trimmed by 0 bases and J by 4 bases, leaving 11 bases between them. CDR3 DNA: TGCGCCAGCAGCTTGGGGGGCACACAATACGAGCAGTACTTC. Translating gives CASSLGGTQYEQYF.

This clonotype has at least ten counts. The chain uses TRBV5-1 and TRBJ2-3; 15 bases agree with TRBD2. The germline V gene has CDR1 SGHRS and CDR2 YFSETQ. V lost 4 bases to trimming and J lost 2 bases; unmatched junction nucleotides: 5. There are 17 residues in the CDR3. The chain's CDR3 is CASSPGTSGGITDTQYF. CDR3 nucleotides: TGCGCCAGCAGCCCAGGGACTAGCGGGGGGATCACAGATACGCAGTATTTT.

This chain links TRBV21-1 with TRBJ2-7; the table's D call, TRBD2, has no DNA check behind it. TRBV21-1 is reported as a pseudogene. The CDR3 runs 15 residues. CDR3 DNA sequence: TGTGCCAGCAGACACCGGGACTGGACGGTCCTCGAGCAGTACTTC. Translated: CASRHRDWTVLEQYF.

This clonotype was counted many times. The gene calls are TRBV6-5 and TRBJ1-1; 8 bases fit TRBD1. Germline V CDR1 and CDR2: MNHEY, SVGAGI. The CDR3 has 15 residues. J was trimmed by 1 base and V by 0 bases; bases with no gene match: 1. CDR3 protein: CASSYSDRENTEAFF. The CDR3 DNA follows: TGTGCCAGCAGTTACTCGGACAGGGAGAACACTGAAGCTTTCTTT.

This clonotype has a count of ten or more. The chain carries TRBV2 and TRBJ2-3; D not resolved. This CDR3 is 12 amino acids long. CDR1 SNHLY and CDR2 FYNNEI come from the germline V gene. Trimming shortened V by 8 bases and J by 1 base, and 7 bases separated the two germline ends. The CDR3 is CASPLGTDTQYF. The CDR3 coding sequence is TGTGCCAGCCCGTTGGGCACAGATACGCAGTATTTT.

This clonotype has a count of ten or more. The chain is built from TRBV20-1 and TRBJ2-1; D is unresolved. Germline CDR1 and CDR2: DFQATT and SNEGSKA (reference sequence). V gave up 4 bases and J gave up 4 bases, with 5 bases separating them. The CDR3 has 11 amino acids. The CDR3 sequence is CSAIRYNEQFF. The CDR3 DNA is TGCAGTGCTATTAGGTACAATGAGCAGTTCTTC.

V and J are TRBV4-1 and TRBJ2-5, with 11 bases lining up with TRBD2. CDR3 length: 17 residues. V dropped 2 bases and J dropped 5; count of bases not matched to a gene: 10. CDR1 is MGHRA, CDR2 YSYEKL, per germline. CDR3 loop: CASSQSSGRASWETQYF. CDR3 DNA sequence: TGCGCCAGCAGCCAAAGTAGCGGGAGGGCCTCTTGGGAGACCCAGTACTTC.

This clonotype was seen at least ten times. One junction end does not reproduce the germline sequence, and a read error may be involved. The rearrangement links TRBV12-3 or TRBV12-4 to TRBJ2-3; 7 positions match TRBD2. The CDR3 length is 15 residues. The CDR3 region is CASRLAGAHTDTQYF. CDR3 DNA sequence: TGTGCCAGCAGATTAGCGGGTGCGCACACAGATACGCAGTATTTT.

This clonotype was counted only a few times. V is TRBV28 and J is TRBJ2-7, with D perhaps given as TRBD1 or TRBD2 (5 bases each). Between the trimmed V and J ends, which lost 8 bases and 0 bases, there was a span of 14 bases. Germline V gene sequence: CDR1 MDHEN, CDR2 SYDVKM. The CDR3 is made up of 14 amino acids. The CDR3 is CASGAVGSSYEQYF. CDR3 nucleotides: TGTGCCAGCGGGGCCGTGGGGAGCTCCTACGAGCAGTACTTC. Full variable domain (remainder filled in from reference TRBV28 and TRBJ2-7): DVKVTQSSRYLVKRTGEKVFLECVQDMDHENMFWYRQDPGLGLRLIYFSYDVKMKEKGDIPEGYSVSREKKERFSLILESASTNQTSMYLCASGAVGSSYEQYFGPGTRLTVT.